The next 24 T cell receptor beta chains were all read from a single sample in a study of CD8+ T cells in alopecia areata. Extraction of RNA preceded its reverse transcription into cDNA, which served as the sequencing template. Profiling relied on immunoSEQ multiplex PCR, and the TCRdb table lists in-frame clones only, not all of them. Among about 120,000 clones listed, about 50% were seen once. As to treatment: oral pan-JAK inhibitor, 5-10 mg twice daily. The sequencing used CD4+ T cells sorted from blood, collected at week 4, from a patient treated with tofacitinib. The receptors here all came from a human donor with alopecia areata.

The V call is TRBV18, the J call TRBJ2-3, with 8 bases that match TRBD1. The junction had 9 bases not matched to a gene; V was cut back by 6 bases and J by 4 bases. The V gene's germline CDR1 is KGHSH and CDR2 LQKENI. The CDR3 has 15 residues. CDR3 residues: CASSFGQGNADTQYF. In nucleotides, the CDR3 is TGTGCCAGCTCCTTCGGACAGGGTAACGCAGATACGCAGTATTTT.

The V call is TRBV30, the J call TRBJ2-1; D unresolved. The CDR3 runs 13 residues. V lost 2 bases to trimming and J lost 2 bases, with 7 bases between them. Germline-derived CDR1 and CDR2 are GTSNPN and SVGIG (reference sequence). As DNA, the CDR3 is TGTGCCTGGAGTCCTGCGGCCTACAATGAGCAGTTCTTC. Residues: CAWSPAAYNEQFF. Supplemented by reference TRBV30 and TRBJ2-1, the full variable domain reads SQTIHQWPATLVQPVGSPLSLECTVEGTSNPNLYWYRQAAGRGLQLLFYSVGIGQISSEVPQNLSASRPQDRQFILSSKKLLLSDSGFYLCAWSPAAYNEQFFGPGTRLTVL.

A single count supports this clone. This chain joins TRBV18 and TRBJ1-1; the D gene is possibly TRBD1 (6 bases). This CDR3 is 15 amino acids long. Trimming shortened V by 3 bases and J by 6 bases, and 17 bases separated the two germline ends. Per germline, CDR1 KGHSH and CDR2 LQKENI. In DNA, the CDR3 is TGTGCCAGCTCACCGTCTCGGGGGGGCCTCCCTGAAGCTTTCTTT. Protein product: CASSPSRGGLPEAFF.

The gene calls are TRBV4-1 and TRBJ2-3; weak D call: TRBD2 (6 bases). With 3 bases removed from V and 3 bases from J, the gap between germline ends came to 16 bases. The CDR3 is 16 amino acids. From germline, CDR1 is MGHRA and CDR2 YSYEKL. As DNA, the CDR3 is TGCGCCAGCAGCCACACAAGAGGCGGGGCGACAGATACGCAGTATTTT. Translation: CASSHTRGGATDTQYF.

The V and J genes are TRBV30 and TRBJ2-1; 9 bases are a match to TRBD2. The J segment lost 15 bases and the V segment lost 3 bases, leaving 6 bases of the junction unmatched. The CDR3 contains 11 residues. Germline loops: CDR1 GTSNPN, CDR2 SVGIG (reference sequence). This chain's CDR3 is CAWSRQREAFF. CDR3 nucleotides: TGTGCCTGGAGCCGACAGCGGGAGGCGTTCTTC.

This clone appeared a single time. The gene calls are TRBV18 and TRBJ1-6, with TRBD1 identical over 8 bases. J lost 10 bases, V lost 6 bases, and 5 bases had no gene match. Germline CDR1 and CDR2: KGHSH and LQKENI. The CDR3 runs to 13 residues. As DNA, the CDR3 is TGTGCCAGCTCCCAGACAGGGGAATCACCCCTCCACTTT. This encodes CASSQTGESPLHF.

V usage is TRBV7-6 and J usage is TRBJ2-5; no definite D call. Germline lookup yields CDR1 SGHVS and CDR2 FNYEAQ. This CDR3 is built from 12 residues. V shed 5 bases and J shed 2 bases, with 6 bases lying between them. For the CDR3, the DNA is TGTGCCAGCAGCCCTAGACAAGAGACCCAGTACTTC. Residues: CASSPRQETQYF.

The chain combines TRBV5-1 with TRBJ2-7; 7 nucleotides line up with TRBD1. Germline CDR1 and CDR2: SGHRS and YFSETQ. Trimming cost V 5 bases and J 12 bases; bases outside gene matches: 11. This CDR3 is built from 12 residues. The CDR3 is CASRQLQGIPYF. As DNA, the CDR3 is TGCGCCAGCAGGCAACTACAGGGGATCCCGTACTTC.

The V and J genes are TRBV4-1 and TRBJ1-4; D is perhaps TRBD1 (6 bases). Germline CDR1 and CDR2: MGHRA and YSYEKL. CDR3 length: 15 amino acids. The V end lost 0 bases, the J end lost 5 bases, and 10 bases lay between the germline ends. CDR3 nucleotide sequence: TGCGCCAGCAGCCAAGAGCAGGGGAGGAATGAAAAACTGTTTTTT. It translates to CASSQEQGRNEKLFF.

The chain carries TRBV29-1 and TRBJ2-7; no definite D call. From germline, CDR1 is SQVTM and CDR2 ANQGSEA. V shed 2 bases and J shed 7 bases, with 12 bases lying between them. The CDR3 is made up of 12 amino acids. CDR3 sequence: CSVELSVREQYF. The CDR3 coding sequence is TGCAGCGTTGAACTGTCGGTAAGAGAGCAGTACTTC.

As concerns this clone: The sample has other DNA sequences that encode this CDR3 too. CDR3 DNA: TGTGCCAGCAGCGGACAGGGGTACGAGCAGTACTTC. Translated: CASSGQGYEQYF. This chain connects TRBV7-9 to TRBJ2-7, with 9 positions matching TRBD1. This CDR3 spans 12 amino acids. V lost 5 bases to trimming and J lost 4 bases; unmatched junction nucleotides: 0. Germline CDR1 and CDR2: SEHNR and FQNEAQ (reference sequence).

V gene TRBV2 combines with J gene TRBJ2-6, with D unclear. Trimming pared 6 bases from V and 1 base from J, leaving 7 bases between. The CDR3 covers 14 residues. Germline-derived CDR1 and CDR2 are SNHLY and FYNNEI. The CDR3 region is CASSPTSGANVLTF. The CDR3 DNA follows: TGTGCCAGCAGCCCCACATCTGGGGCCAACGTCCTGACTTTC.

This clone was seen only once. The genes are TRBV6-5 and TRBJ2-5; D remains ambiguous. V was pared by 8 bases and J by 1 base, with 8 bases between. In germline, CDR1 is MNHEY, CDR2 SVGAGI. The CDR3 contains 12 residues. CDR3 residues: CASSFGQETQYF. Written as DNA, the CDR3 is TGTGCCAGCTCGTTCGGCCAAGAGACCCAGTACTTC.

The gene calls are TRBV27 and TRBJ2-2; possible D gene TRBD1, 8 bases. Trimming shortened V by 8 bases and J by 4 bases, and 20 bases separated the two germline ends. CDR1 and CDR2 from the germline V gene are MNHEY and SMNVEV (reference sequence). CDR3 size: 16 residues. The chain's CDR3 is CASRGLDREGTGELFF. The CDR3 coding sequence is TGTGCCAGCCGAGGACTGGACAGGGAGGGCACCGGGGAGCTGTTTTTT.

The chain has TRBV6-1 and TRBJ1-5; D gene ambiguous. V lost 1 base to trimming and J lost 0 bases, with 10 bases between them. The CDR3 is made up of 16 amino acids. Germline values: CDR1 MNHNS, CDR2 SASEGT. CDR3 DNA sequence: TGTGCCAGCAGTGAAGTAACTGCCTATAGCAATCAGCCCCAGCATTTT. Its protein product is CASSEVTAYSNQPQHF.

The CDR3 sequence is CASSATPGVFAEAFF. As DNA, the CDR3 is TGTGCCAGCAGTGCGACGCCGGGGGTATTCGCTGAAGCTTTCTTT. The V call is TRBV6-6, the J call TRBJ1-1, with a possible D match to TRBD1 (5 bases). Trimming stripped 5 bases from V and 6 bases from J, with 19 bases between. The CDR3 covers 15 residues. The germline CDR1 and CDR2 sequences are MNHNY and SVGAGI (reference sequence).

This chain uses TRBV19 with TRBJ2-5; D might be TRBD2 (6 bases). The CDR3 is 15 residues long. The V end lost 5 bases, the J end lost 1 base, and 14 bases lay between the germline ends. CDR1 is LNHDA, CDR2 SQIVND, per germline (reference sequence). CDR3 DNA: TGTGCCAGTAGTCTCCCCGGAGGGGCCCAAGAGACCCAGTACTTC. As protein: CASSLPGGAQETQYF.

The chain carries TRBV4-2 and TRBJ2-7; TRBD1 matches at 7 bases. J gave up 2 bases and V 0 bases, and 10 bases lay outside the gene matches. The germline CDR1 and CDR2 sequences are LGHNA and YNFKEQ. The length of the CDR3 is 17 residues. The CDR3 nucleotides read TGTGCCAGCAGCCAAGATTCAGGGGGAGCCGGCCCCTACGAGCAGTACTTC. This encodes CASSQDSGGAGPYEQYF.

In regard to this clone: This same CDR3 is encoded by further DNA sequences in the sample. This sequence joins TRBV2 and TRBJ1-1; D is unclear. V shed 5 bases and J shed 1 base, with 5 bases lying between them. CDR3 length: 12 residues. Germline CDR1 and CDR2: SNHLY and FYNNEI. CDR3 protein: CASSPRNTEAFF. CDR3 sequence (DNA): TGTGCCAGCAGTCCAAGGAACACTGAAGCTTTCTTT.

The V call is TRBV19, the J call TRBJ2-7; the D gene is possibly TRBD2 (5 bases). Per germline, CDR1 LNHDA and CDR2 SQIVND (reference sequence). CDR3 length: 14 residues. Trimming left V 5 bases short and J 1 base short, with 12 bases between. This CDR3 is CASSVVAPSYEQYF. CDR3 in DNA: TGTGCCAGTAGTGTCGTAGCGCCTTCCTACGAGCAGTACTTC.

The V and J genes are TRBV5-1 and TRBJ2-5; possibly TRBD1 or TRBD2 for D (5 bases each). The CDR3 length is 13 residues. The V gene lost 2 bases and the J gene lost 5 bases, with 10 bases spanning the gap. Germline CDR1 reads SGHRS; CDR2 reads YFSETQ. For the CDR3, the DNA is TGCGCCAGCAGCTTATGGGGGATTGAGACCCAGTACTTC. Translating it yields CASSLWGIETQYF. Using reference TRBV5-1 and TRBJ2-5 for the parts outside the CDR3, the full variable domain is KAGVTQTPRYLIKTRGQQVTLSCSPISGHRSVSWYQQTPGQGLQFLFEYFSETQRNKGNFPGRFSGRQFSNSRSEMNVSTLELGDSALYLCASSLWGIETQYFGPGTRLLVL.

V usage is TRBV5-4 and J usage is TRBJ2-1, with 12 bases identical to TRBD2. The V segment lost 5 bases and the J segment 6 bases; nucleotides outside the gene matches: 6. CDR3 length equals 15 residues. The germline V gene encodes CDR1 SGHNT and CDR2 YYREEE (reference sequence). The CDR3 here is CASSTGTSGFNEQFF. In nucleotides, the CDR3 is TGTGCCAGCAGTACCGGGACTAGCGGGTTCAATGAGCAGTTCTTC.

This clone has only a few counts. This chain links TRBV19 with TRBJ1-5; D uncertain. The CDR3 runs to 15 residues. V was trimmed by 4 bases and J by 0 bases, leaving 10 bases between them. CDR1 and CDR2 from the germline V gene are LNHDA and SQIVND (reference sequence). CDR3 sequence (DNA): TGTGCCAGTAGTACAGGTCGGCATAGCAATCAGCCCCAGCATTTT. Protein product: CASSTGRHSNQPQHF.

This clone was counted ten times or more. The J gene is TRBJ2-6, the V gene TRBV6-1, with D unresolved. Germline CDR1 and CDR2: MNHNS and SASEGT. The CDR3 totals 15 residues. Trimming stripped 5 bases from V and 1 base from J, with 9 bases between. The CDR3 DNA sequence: TGTGCCAGCAGTCTGGACGGGTCTGGGGCCAACGTCCTGACTTTC. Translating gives CASSLDGSGANVLTF.